This record concerns one T cell receptor beta chain sequence. V lost 0 bases, J lost 7 bases, and 8 bases lay in between. The CDR3 runs to 13 residues. Germline CDR1 reads SGHTS; CDR2 reads YDEGEE. With 60 Vbeta and 13 Jbeta primers, the PCR was carried out. In the original analysis: An analysis that came later counted some 81 million unique TCR beta chains, some 11 million shared. Sequencing used immunoSEQ multiplex PCR; TCRdb keeps in-frame clones, though not all of them. The V and J calls and the clone size are those of that table, but D and trimming were determined from the DNA. The sample shows tens of thousands of clones, roughly four fifths of them seen only once. This sample was included in a study of cytomegalovirus exposure and HLA in healthy donors. The wider study: Falling in the Caucasian-associated ancestry cluster were about 83% of under 450 genotyped donors.

The sequencing input was PBMCs. This sequence originates from a man over 45 in good health and CMV-seronegative. J is TRBJ1-5 and V is TRBV5-8; D is uncertain. The DNA for the CDR3 is TGTGCCAGCAGCTTGGGAGGCAGCCAGCCCCAGCATTTT. This encodes CASSLGGSQPQHF.